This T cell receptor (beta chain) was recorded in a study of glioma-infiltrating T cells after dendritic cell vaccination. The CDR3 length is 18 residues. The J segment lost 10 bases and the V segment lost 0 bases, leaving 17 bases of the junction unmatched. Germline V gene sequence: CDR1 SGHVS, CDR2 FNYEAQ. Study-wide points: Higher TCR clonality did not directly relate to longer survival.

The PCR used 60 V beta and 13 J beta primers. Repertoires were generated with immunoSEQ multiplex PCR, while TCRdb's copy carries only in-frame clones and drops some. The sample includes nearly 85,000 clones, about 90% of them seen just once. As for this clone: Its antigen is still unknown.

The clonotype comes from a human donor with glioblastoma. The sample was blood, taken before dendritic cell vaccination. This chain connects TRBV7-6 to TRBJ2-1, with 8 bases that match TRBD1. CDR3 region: CASSLARSGDRKGREQFF. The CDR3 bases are TGTGCCAGCAGCTTAGCGCGCTCAGGGGACAGGAAGGGTCGGGAGCAGTTCTTC.